This TCR beta chain was captured by sequencing in a study of blood T cell repertoires in COVID-19. Study overall: Donors in the United States, Italy and Spain gave samples during acute or convalescent COVID-19. PBMCs, B-cell-depleted T cells, or T cells provided the cDNA or gDNA that made up the material.

The CDR3 extends over 14 amino acids. Germline-derived CDR1 and CDR2 are MNHEY and SVGAGI. J was trimmed by 5 bases and V by 6 bases; bases with no gene match: 10. Original methodology: Estimates of nucleated cell counts were drawn from the amplification of reference gene primers. Clones were sequenced by immunoSEQ multiplex PCR, and TCRdb holds only the in-frame ones, with some missing. Clone size and the V and J calls come from that table; the DNA yielded D and trimming. This sample yields roughly 71,000 clones, of which roughly 88% are seen a single time; around 28% belongs to the top ten. The clonotype originates from a man in his fifties or sixties with acute or convalescent COVID-19. The rearrangement links TRBV6-5 to TRBJ2-7; 7 bases fit TRBD1. Input material: peripheral blood. CDR3 nucleotide sequence: TGTGCCAGCAGGCCAAGGGGGCTCGCCCACGAGCAGTACTTC. This sequence encodes CASRPRGLAHEQYF.